This entry is about one T cell receptor (beta chain). TCRdb reprocessed the RT-PCR reads via MiXCR and lists one record per CDR3 protein. The table lists 84,000 or so distinct CDR3 sequences, around 46% of them singletons. The data were taken from a study of patients and donors after allogeneic stem cell transplantation. The source material was blood, either unsorted or a sorted T cell fraction (not recorded which). This TCR derives from a human donor who was either an allogeneic HSCT recipient or a stem cell or donor lymphocyte infusion donor (not recorded which). It is not recorded whose cells these are; they may come from a transplant donor.

Here the CDR3 DNA reads TGCAGCGTTGGGCGACGGAATGAAGCTTTCTTT. Protein sequence: CSVGRRNEAFF. The rearrangement uses TRBV29-1 and TRBJ1-1, with unresolved D. The germline V and J ends were trimmed by 4 bases and 7 bases, with 10 bases remaining between them. Germline V gives CDR1 SQVTM, CDR2 ANQGSEA. The CDR3 is 11 amino acids. Supplemented by reference TRBV29-1 and TRBJ1-1, the full variable domain reads SAVISQKPSRDICQRGTSLTIQCQVDSQVTMMFWYRQQPGQSLTLIATANQGSEATYESGFVIDKFPISRPNLTFSTLTVSNMSPEDSSIYLCSVGRRNEAFFGQGTRLTVV.